The 2 T cell receptor beta chains listed next were all sequenced from one sample in a study of blood T cell repertoires in COVID-19 (TCRdb year 2020). Receptors were amplified or captured by the immunoSEQ multiplex PCR assay. TCRdb provides this immuneACCESS table in a form limited to in-frame rearrangements. Some clones are lacking; in checked studies, under half of them reflect an unresolved V gene, and why the rest are absent is not known. The sample data list some 140,000 clones, and 84% of these were observed just once. The ten largest clones take up 17% of the sample. Sequencing input: peripheral blood. The receptors come from a woman older than 75 with acute or convalescent COVID-19.

The V gene is TRBV7-2, the J gene TRBJ2-3, with 8 bases that match TRBD2. CDR1 SGHTA and CDR2 FQGNSA come from the germline V gene. The CDR3 is 17 amino acids. The junction had 10 bases not matched to a gene; V was cut back by 1 base and J by 4 bases. CDR3 nucleotide sequence: TGTGCCAGCAGCTTAGGACCCCCGGGAGGGCCCTCAGATACGCAGTATTTT. Residues: CASSLGPPGGPSDTQYF. The full variable domain, completed using reference TRBV7-2 and TRBJ2-3, is GAGVSQSPSNKVTEKGKDVELRCDPISGHTALYWYRQSLGQGLEFLIYFQGNSAPDKSGLPSDRFSAERTGGSVSTLTIQRTQQEDSAVYLCASSLGPPGGPSDTQYFGPGTRLTVL.

The chain combines TRBV2 with TRBJ2-7, with TRBD1 matching over 11 bases. V shed 6 bases and J 3 bases; nucleotides not matched to a gene: 4. Germline CDR1 is SNHLY and CDR2 is FYNNEI. The CDR3 runs to 14 residues. CDR3 sequence (DNA): TGTGCCAGCAGATGGGACAGGGGGGTCTACGAGCAGTACTTC. Its translation is CASRWDRGVYEQYF.